This TCR beta chain was recorded in a study of shared clonotypes between healthy human individuals. All participating donors were Caucasian adults from Nashville, Tennessee. About this clone: Other DNA variants within this sample encode the same CDR3.

Clones were sequenced by immunoSEQ multiplex PCR, and TCRdb holds only the in-frame ones, with some missing. The sample yields approximately 1.5 million clones, nearly 99% seen once. This CDR3 comprises 16 residues. Germline V gene sequence: CDR1 SGHRS, CDR2 YFSETQ. With 0 bases clipped from V and 0 bases from J, the junction kept 0 bases outside the gene matches. The sequence was obtained from a man aged 30 to 39 in good health. Sequencing was carried out using naive CD4+ T cells sorted from blood. The subset was: CD45RA+ positively selected. This chain joins TRBV5-1 and TRBJ2-3; 11 bases match TRBD2. The CDR3 reads CASSLGTSGSTDTQYF. For the CDR3, the DNA is TGCGCCAGCAGCTTGGGGACTAGCGGGAGCACAGATACGCAGTATTTT.